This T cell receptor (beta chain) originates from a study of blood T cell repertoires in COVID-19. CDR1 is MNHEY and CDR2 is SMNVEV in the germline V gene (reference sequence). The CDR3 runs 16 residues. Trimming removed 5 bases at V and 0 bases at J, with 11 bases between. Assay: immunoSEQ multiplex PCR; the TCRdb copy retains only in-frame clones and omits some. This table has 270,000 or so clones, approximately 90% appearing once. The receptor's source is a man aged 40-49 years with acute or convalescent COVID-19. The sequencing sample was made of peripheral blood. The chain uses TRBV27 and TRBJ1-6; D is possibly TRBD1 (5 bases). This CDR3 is CASSLRQISYNSPLHF. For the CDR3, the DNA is TGTGCCAGCAGTCTCCGACAGATCTCCTATAATTCACCCCTCCACTTT.